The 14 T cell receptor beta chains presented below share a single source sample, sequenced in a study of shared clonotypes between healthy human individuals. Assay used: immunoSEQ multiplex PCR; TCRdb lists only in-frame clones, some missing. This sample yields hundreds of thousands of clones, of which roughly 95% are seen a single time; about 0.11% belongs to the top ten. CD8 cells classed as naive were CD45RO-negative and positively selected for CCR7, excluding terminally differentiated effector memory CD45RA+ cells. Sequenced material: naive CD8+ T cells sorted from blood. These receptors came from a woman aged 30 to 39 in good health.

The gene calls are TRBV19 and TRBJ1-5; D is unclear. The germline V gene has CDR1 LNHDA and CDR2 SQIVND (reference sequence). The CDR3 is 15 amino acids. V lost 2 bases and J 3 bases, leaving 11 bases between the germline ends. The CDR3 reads CASSISRNANQPQHF. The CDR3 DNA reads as TGTGCCAGTAGTATATCTAGAAACGCCAATCAGCCCCAGCATTTT.

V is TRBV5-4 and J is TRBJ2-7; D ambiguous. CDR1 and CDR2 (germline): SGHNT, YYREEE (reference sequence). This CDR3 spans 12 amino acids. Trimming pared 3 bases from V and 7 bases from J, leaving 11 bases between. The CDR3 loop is CASSSGRLEQYF. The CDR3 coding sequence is TGTGCCAGCAGCTCCGGGCGATTAGAGCAGTACTTC.

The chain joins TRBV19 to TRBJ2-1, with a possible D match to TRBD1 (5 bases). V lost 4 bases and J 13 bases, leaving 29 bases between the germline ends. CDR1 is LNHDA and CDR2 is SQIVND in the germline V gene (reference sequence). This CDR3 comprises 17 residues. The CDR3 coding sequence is TGTGCCAGTAGTACCCTCGCAGCCCGCGACAGTGTTGAGGATCAGTTCTTC. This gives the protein CASSTLAARDSVEDQFF.

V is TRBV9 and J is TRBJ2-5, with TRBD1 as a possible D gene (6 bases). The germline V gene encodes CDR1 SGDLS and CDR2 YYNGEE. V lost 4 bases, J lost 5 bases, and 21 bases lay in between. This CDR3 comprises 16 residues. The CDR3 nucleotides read TGTGCCAGCAGCATGACCAGGGGTAATATGGGGGAGACCCAGTACTTC. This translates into CASSMTRGNMGETQYF.

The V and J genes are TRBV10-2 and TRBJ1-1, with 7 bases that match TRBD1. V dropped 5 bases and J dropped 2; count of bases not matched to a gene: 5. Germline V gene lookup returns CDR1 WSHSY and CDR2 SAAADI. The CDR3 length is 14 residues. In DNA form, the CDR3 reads TGCGCCAGCAGTCTCGGGACAGAAAACACTGAAGCTTTCTTT. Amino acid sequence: CASSLGTENTEAFF.

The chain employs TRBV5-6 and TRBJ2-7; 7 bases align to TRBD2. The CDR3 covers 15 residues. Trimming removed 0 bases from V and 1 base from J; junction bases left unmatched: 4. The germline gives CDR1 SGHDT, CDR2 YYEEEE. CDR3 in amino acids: CASSLAGGRSYEQYF. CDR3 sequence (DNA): TGTGCCAGCAGCTTGGCGGGAGGTAGATCCTACGAGCAGTACTTC.

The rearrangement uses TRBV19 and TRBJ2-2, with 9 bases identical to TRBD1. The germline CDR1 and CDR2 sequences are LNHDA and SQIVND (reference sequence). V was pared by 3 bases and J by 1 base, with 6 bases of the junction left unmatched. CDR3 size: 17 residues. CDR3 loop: CASSIPRDRENTGELFF. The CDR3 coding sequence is TGTGCCAGTAGTATTCCCCGGGACAGGGAGAACACCGGGGAGCTGTTTTTT. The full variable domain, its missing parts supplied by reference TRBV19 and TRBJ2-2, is DGGITQSPKYLFRKEGQNVTLSCEQNLNHDAMYWYRQDPGQGLRLIYYSQIVNDFQKGDIAEGYSVSREKKESFPLTVTSAQKNPTAFYLCASSIPRDRENTGELFFGEGSRLTVL.

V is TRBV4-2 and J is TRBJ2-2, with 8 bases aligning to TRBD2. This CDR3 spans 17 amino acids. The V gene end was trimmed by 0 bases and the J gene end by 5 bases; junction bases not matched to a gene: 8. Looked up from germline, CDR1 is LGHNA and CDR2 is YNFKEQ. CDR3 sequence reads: CASSQERERERTGELFF. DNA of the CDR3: TGTGCCAGCAGCCAAGAGAGGGAGCGGGAGCGGACCGGGGAGCTGTTTTTT.

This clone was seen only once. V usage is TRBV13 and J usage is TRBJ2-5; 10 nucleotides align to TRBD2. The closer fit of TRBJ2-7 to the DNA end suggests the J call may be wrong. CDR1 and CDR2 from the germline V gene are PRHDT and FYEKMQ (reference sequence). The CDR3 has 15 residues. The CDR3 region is CASSFWTSGTYEQYF. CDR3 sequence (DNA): TGTGCCAGCAGCTTTTGGACTAGCGGAACCTACGAGCAGTACTTC.

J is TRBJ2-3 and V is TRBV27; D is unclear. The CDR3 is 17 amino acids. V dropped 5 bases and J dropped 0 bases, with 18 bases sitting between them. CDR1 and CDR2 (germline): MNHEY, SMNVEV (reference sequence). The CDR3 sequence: CASSPRQPAPSTDTQYF. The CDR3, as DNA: TGTGCCAGCAGTCCCCGGCAGCCCGCGCCGAGCACAGATACGCAGTATTTT.

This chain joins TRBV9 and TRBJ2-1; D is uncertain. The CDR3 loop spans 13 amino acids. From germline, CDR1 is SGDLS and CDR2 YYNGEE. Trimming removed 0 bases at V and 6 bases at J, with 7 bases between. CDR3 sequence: CASSVGAANEQFF. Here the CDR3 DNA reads TGTGCCAGCAGCGTAGGGGCAGCCAATGAGCAGTTCTTC.

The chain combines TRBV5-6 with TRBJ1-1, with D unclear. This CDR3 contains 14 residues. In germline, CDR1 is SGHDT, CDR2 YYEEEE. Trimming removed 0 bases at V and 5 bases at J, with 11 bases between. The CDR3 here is CASSLEFFGTEAFF. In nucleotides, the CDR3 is TGTGCCAGCAGCTTGGAATTTTTCGGTACTGAAGCTTTCTTT.

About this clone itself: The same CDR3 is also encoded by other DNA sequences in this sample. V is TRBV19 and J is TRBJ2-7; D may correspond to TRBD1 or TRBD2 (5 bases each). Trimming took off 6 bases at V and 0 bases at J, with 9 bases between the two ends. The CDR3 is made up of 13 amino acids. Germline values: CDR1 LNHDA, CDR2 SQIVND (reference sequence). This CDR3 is CASSPGGSYEQYF. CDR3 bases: TGTGCCAGTAGCCCTGGGGGCTCCTACGAGCAGTACTTC.

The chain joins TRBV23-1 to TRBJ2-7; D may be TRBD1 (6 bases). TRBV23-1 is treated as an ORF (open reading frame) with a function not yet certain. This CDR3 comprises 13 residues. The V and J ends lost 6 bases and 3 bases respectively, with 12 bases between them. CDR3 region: CASSAPGDYEQYF. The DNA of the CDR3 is TGCGCCAGCAGCGCCCCAGGGGACTACGAGCAGTACTTC.